Following are 5 T cell receptor beta chains from one sample sequenced in a study of CD8+ T cells in alopecia areata. Sequencing relied on a cDNA template that was reverse transcribed from extracted RNA. The protocol was immunoSEQ multiplex PCR, while the TCRdb copy is restricted to in-frame clones and leaves out a portion. The profile covers around 60,000 clones, with more than 45% appearing a single time and 20% taken by the ten largest. The treatment was: oral pan-JAK inhibitor, 5-10 mg twice daily. Sequenced material: CD8+ T cells sorted from blood, taken at approximately week 36, from a patient treated with tofacitinib. The receptor set was obtained from a human donor with alopecia areata.

The chain links TRBV30 to TRBJ1-1; D unresolved. Germline values: CDR1 GTSNPN, CDR2 SVGIG (reference sequence). This CDR3 has 12 amino acids. The V end was cut by 1 base, the J end by 6 bases, with 9 bases between. The CDR3 reads CAWSEVAAEAFF. CDR3 in DNA: TGTGCCTGGAGTGAGGTGGCAGCTGAAGCTTTCTTT.

The V gene is TRBV4-1, the J gene TRBJ2-7; no reliable D call. The V gene lost 1 base and the J gene lost 3 bases, with 7 bases spanning the gap. Germline V gives CDR1 MGHRA, CDR2 YSYEKL. The CDR3 is 13 residues long. The CDR3 bases are TGCGCCAGCAGCCAAGTCCCGGTCTACGAGCAGTACTTC. Its protein is CASSQVPVYEQYF.

The rearrangement links TRBV13 to TRBJ2-6, with D possibly matching TRBD2 (5 bases). CDR3 length: 17 amino acids. V lost 5 bases and J 0 bases, leaving 14 bases between the germline ends. Per germline, CDR1 PRHDT and CDR2 FYEKMQ (reference sequence). The CDR3 nucleotides read TGTGCCAGCAGCGGGCGACGTACTAGCTCTGGGGCCAACGTCCTGACTTTC. Translation: CASSGRRTSSGANVLTF.

The CDR3 is CASSSGDRGKSLDTQYF. Here the CDR3 DNA reads TGTGCCAGCAGCAGCGGGGACAGGGGGAAATCATTAGATACGCAGTATTTT. The chain uses TRBV9 and TRBJ2-3, with 11 bases that match TRBD1. V lost 4 bases and J lost 5; bases outside the gene matches: 12. CDR3 length equals 17 residues. Germline assignment: CDR1 SGDLS and CDR2 YYNGEE.

The chain couples TRBV11-2 to TRBJ1-1, with 7 bases lining up with TRBD1. CDR1 is SGHAT, CDR2 FQNNGV, per germline. V lost 5 bases, J lost 0 bases, and 12 bases stayed unmatched. The CDR3 runs 17 residues. CDR3 sequence (DNA): TGTGCCAGCAGCACCAAGGGGGCGAATTCAGTGAACACTGAAGCTTTCTTT. This translates into CASSTKGANSVNTEAFF. Complete variable domain (other parts from reference TRBV11-2 and TRBJ1-1): EAGVAQSPRYKIIEKRQSVAFWCNPISGHATLYWYQQILGQGPKLLIQFQNNGVVDDSQLPKDRFSAERLKGVDSTLKIQPAKLEDSAVYLCASSTKGANSVNTEAFFGQGTRLTVV.